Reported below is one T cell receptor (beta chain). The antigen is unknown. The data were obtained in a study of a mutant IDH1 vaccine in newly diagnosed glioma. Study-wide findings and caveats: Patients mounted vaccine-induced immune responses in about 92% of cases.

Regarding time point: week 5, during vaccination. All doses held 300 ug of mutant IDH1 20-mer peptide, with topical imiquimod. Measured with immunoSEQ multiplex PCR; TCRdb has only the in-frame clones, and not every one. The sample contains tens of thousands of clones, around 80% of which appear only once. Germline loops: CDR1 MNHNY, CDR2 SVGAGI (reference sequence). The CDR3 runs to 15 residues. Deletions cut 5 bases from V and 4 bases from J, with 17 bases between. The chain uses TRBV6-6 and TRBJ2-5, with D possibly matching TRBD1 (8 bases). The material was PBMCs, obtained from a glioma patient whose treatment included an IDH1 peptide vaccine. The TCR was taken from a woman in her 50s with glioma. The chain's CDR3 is CASSLTGGAGETQYF. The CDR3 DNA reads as TGTGCCAGCAGTCTTACAGGGGGGGCTGGAGAGACCCAGTACTTC.